This is a list of T cell receptor beta chains from one sample in a study of shared clonotypes between healthy human individuals. Produced via immunoSEQ multiplex PCR; TCRdb's table is partial and in-frame only. The profile shows roughly 510,000 clones, almost 80% of them singletons. Sample: PBMCs. The receptors originated from a middle-aged woman in good health. Some clones in this sample may be carry-over from other donors' samples. Each CDR3 is given with its conserved first and last residue. Fields, in order: D gene, J gene, clone size, V gene, CDR3 DNA, CDR3 protein. The D gene is left open where the match is weak. Size tells how often a clone was seen (once, few, many) or the class of an expanded clone, and some rows leave it out.

TRBD1 | TRBJ2-2 | once | TRBV7-3 | TGTGCCAGCAGCCTCGGGACAGGGACCGGGGAGCTGTTTTTT | CASSLGTGTGELFF
NA | TRBJ2-7 | NA | TRBV2 | TGTGCCAGCAGTGGTCAGAGGGTGCAGTACTTC | CASSGQRVQYF
NA | TRBJ1-2 | NA | TRBV28 | TGTGCCAGCAGTTTACCGGGCTGGGACGGCTACACCTTC | CASSLPGWDGYTF
NA | TRBJ1-6 | few | TRBV28 | TGTGCCACCTACCCGGGGGACGGGGCTTCACCCCTCCACTTT | CATYPGDGASPLHF
NA | TRBJ1-1 | NA | TRBV5-6 | TGTGCCAGCAGCTTGGGTCTCGGGCGGCTGAAAACCGAAGCTTTCTTT | CASSLGLGRLKTEAFF
TRBD2 | TRBJ2-7 | NA | TRBV2 | TGTGCCAGCAGGATACTAGCGGGAGGTTCCTACGAGCAGTACTTC | CASRILAGGSYEQYF
TRBD1 | TRBJ2-2 | NA | TRBV29-1 | TGCAGCGGGGGGGCGGACAGGGGCACCGGGGAGCTGTTTTTT | CSGGADRGTGELFF
NA | TRBJ1-4 | NA | TRBV6-6 | TGTGCCAGCACCACTCGAGGGTCGGGAAGAGAAAAACTGTTTTTT | CASTTRGSGREKLFF
NA | TRBJ2-2 | NA | TRBV30 | TGTGCCTGGAGTGGGACCAGGGCCGGGGAGCTGTTTTTT | CAWSGTRAGELFF
NA | TRBJ2-7 | many | TRBV28 | TGTGCCAGCAGTCAATCCTACCGGGACAACAGATTAGAGCAGTACTTC | CASSQSYRDNRLEQYF
NA | TRBJ2-3 | NA | TRBV6-4 | TGTGCCAGCAGCGCGACCCGGGTCTCCACAGATACGCAGTATTTT | CASSATRVSTDTQYF
NA | TRBJ1-2 | few | TRBV18 | TGTGCCAGCTCATCCGGGGGGCTATCGGGCTATGGCTACACCTTC | CASSSGGLSGYGYTF
NA | TRBJ1-5 | few | TRBV2 | TGTGCCAGCAGTGCGGGACACCAATCTAATCAGCCCCAGCATTTT | CASSAGHQSNQPQHF
NA | TRBJ1-4 | NA | TRBV25-1 | TGTGCCAGCAGTGAACACGGGCTTGGTGAAAAACTGTTTTTT | CASSEHGLGEKLFF
TRBD1 | TRBJ1-3 | few | TRBV29-1 | TGCAGCGTTATACCGCAGGGGGCGAGAAACACCATATATTTT | CSVIPQGARNTIYF
TRBD2 | TRBJ2-7 | NA | TRBV5-4 | TGTGCCAGCAGCTCTCGTAGCGGGAGGGCCCTCCACGAGCAGTACTTC | CASSSRSGRALHEQYF
TRBD1 | TRBJ1-4 | once | TRBV7-6 | TGTGCCAGCAGCTTGTCGGGACAGGGTACCGCAACTAATGAAAAACTGTTTTTT | CASSLSGQGTATNEKLFF
TRBD1 | TRBJ1-5 | NA | TRBV19 | TGTGCCAGTAGAACAGGGGCCGGGAGCAATCAGCCCCAGCATTTT | CASRTGAGSNQPQHF
NA | TRBJ2-6 | NA | TRBV12-5 | TGTGCTGGAGGGTCTGGGGCCAACGTCCTGACTTTC | CAGGSGANVLTF
NA | TRBJ1-2 | NA | TRBV15 | TGTGCCACCACCAGGGGCGGCGACTATGGCTACACCTTC | CATTRGGDYGYTF